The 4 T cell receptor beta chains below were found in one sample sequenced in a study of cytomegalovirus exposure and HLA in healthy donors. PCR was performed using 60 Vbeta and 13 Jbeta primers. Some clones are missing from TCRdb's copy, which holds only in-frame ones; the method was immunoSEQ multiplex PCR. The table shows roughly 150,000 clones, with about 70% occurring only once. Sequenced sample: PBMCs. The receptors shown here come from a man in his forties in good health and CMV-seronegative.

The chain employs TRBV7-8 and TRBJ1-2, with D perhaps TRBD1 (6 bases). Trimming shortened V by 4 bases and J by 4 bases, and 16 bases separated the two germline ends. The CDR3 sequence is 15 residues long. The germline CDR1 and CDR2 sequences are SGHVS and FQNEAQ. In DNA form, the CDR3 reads TGTGCCAGCAGCTCTCTGGGGGCGGGGGGCTATGGCTACACCTTC. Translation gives CASSSLGAGGYGYTF. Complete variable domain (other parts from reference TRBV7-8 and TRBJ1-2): GAGVSQSPRYKVAKRGQDVALRCDPISGHVSLFWYQQALGQGPEFLTYFQNEAQLDKSGLPSDRFFAERPEGSVSTLKIQRTQQEDSAVYLCASSSLGAGGYGYTFGSGTRLTVV.

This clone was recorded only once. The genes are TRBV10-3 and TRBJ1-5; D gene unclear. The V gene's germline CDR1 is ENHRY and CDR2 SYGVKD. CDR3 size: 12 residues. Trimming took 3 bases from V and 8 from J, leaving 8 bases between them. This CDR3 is CAISDSFEPQHF. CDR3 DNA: TGTGCCATCAGTGACAGTTTTGAGCCCCAGCATTTT.

The CDR3 region is CASNQGGESGGNTIYF. Here the CDR3 DNA reads TGTGCCAGCAACCAAGGGGGGGAATCGGGGGGAAACACCATATATTTT. This rearrangement joins TRBV28 to TRBJ1-3; maybe TRBD1 (6 bases). The V and J ends lost 7 bases and 4 bases respectively, with 20 bases between them. The CDR3 length is 16 residues. The V gene's germline CDR1 is MDHEN and CDR2 SYDVKM.

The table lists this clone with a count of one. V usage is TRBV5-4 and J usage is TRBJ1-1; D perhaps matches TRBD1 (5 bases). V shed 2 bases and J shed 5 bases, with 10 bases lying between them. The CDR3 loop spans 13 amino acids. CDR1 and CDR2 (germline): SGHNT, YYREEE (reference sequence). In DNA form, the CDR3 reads TGTGCCAGCAGCTTCCGGGGGGGTACTGAAGCTTTCTTT. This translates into CASSFRGGTEAFF.